The 9 T cell receptor beta chains given below trace back to one sample, sequenced in a study of HIV-infected children after antiretroviral therapy interruption. As for treatment: PENTA 11 planned treatment interruption arm or continuous ART arm. Unique molecular identifiers were included in an RNA-based 3' RACE TCR library. TCRdb reprocessed the 3' RACE reads with MiXCR, giving one entry per CDR3 protein. The sample comprises 45,000 to 50,000 distinct CDR3 sequences, roughly 4% of which are singletons, and roughly 0.7% rests with the top ten. This material consisted of CD45RA+ CD4+ T cells from PBMCs, pooled from several time points, taken from a donor given antiretroviral therapy, either interrupted or continuous. Documented subset: naive CD4+ CD45RA+ CD45RO- T cells. These TCRs come from a pool of human donors with HIV.

This clonotype is deemed medium-sized (0.01 to 0.1%). This sequence joins TRBV19 and TRBJ2-3; TRBD1 agrees at 8 bases. Germline trimming cut 5 bases from V and 6 bases from J; bases unmatched to any gene: 7. This CDR3 comprises 14 residues. CDR1 is LNHDA, CDR2 SQIVND, per germline (reference sequence). DNA for the CDR3: TGTGCCAGTAGTGAGCAGGGGGCAACGGATACGCAGTATTTT. It specifies CASSEQGATDTQYF.

The chain employs TRBV29-1 and TRBJ2-2; TRBD1 matches at 12 bases. After removal of 4 bases from V and 8 bases from J, the junction contained 11 bases not matched to a gene. Germline CDR1 is SQVTM and CDR2 is ANQGSEA. This CDR3 spans 16 amino acids. The CDR3 loop is CSVANPGQGASGELFF. The CDR3 bases are TGCAGCGTTGCCAACCCGGGACAGGGGGCGTCTGGGGAGCTGTTTTTT.

This clonotype is medium-sized. The rearrangement links TRBV24-1 to TRBJ2-7, with D perhaps matching TRBD2 (6 bases). Trimming took 7 bases from V and 2 from J, leaving 17 bases between them. The germline CDR1 and CDR2 sequences are KGHDR and SFDVKD. This CDR3 comprises 15 residues. The CDR3 bases are TGTGCCACCAGCCCCGGGGCGGGATTTACCTACGAGCAGTACTTC. It codes for CATSPGAGFTYEQYF.

This clonotype was observed many times. The chain links TRBV4-1 to TRBJ2-5; D may be TRBD2 (6 bases). The length of the CDR3 is 15 residues. Trimming left V 1 base short and J 5 bases short, with 14 bases between. Germline lookup yields CDR1 MGHRA and CDR2 YSYEKL. The CDR3 nucleotides read TGCGCCAGCAGCCAAGGCGACCGGGACTGGGAGACCCAGTACTTC. It translates to CASSQGDRDWETQYF.

This clonotype was recorded at least ten times. This chain connects TRBV20-1 to TRBJ2-7; 7 nucleotides agree with TRBD1. This CDR3 spans 15 amino acids. J lost 4 bases, V lost 0 bases, and 9 bases had no gene match. Germline V gene sequence: CDR1 DFQATT, CDR2 SNEGSKA (reference sequence). CDR3 protein: CSARDLDRDRYEQYF. The DNA of the CDR3 is TGCAGTGCTAGAGATCTCGACAGGGATCGTTACGAGCAGTACTTC.

V gene TRBV20-1 combines with J gene TRBJ1-1; D is unresolved. The germline V gene encodes CDR1 DFQATT and CDR2 SNEGSKA (reference sequence). V was shortened by 2 bases and J by 4 bases, with 11 bases between the two germline ends. The length of the CDR3 is 13 residues. In DNA, the CDR3 is TGCAGTGCTAGAAAGACCGAAATCACTGAAGCTTTCTTT. This codes for CSARKTEITEAFF.

This clonotype was seen at least ten times. The chain is built from TRBV12-5 and TRBJ2-7, with D perhaps being TRBD1 or TRBD2 (5 bases each). Trimming stripped 7 bases from V and 0 bases from J, with 10 bases between. The CDR3 has 13 amino acids. In germline, CDR1 is LGHNT, CDR2 FRNRAP. The CDR3 sequence is CASEGTSSYEQYF. The CDR3 DNA follows: TGTGCTAGTGAAGGGACGAGCTCCTACGAGCAGTACTTC.

This clonotype was observed many times. The chain couples TRBV2 to TRBJ2-1, with a possible D match to TRBD2 (5 bases). Looked up from germline, CDR1 is SNHLY and CDR2 is FYNNEI. This CDR3 is built from 13 residues. Between the trimmed V and J ends, which lost 11 bases and 2 bases, there was a span of 13 bases. CDR3 in DNA: TGTGCCGCGGAGACCGGGGCCTACAATGAGCAGTTCTTC. Its translation is CAAETGAYNEQFF.

The chain combines TRBV2 with TRBJ1-1, with D possibly TRBD1 on 5 matching bases. The germline CDR1 and CDR2 sequences are SNHLY and FYNNEI. The CDR3 consists of 13 residues. The V and J ends lost 3 bases and 4 bases respectively, with 9 bases between them. The CDR3, as DNA: TGTGCCAGCAGTGATGGGGGAAGCACTGAAGCTTTCTTT. This codes for CASSDGGSTEAFF.